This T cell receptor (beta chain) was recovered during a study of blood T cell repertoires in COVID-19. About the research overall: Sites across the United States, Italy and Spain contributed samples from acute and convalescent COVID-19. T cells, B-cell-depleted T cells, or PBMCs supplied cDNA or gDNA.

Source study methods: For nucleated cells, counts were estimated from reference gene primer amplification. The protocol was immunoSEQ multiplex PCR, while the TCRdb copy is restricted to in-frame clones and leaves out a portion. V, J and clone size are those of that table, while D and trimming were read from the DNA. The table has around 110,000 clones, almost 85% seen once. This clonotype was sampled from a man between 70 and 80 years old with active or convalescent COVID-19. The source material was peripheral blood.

CDR3: CASGLVSGTPSTLNEQFF. The CDR3 DNA sequence: TGTGCTAGTGGTTTGGTATCCGGGACACCTTCAACTCTGAATGAGCAGTTCTTC. This chain connects TRBV12-5 to TRBJ2-1, with D perhaps matching TRBD1 (6 bases). Germline V CDR1 and CDR2: LGHNT, FRNRAP. Trimming took off 0 bases at V and 7 bases at J, with 22 bases between the two ends. The CDR3 spans 18 residues.